This section outlines one T cell receptor beta chain sequence together with its context. The source of the sample is a study of blood T cell repertoires in COVID-19. Original processing methods: It was from reference gene primer amplification that nucleated cell counts were estimated. Some clones are missing from TCRdb's copy, which holds only in-frame ones; the method was immunoSEQ multiplex PCR. D and trimming were read from the DNA, whereas the V and J calls and clone size are those reported in that table. The data show more than 75,000 clones, about 90% seen once. Germline-derived CDR1 and CDR2 are LNHNV and YYDKDF (reference sequence). The CDR3 sequence is 11 residues long. Trimming removed 6 bases from V and 1 base from J, with 3 bases in between. Followed over time, Seattle patients had been enrolled while infection was active.

The source of this sequence is a man aged 50-60 years with COVID-19, enrolled during active disease. The J gene is TRBJ1-1, the V gene TRBV15, with D unclear. Material for sequencing was peripheral blood. CDR3 in amino acids: CATRRNTEAFF. In DNA, the CDR3 is TGTGCCACCAGGAGGAACACTGAAGCTTTCTTT.